One sample yielded the 9 T cell receptor beta chains listed below, sequenced in a study of T cell responses to AZD1222 COVID-19 vaccine. Libraries were prepared by immunoSEQ multiplex PCR; TCRdb keeps only in-frame clonotypes and omits some of them. The sample has some 81,000 clones, around nine tenths seen once. Source: peripheral blood, taken 28 days after the second AZD1222 dose. These receptors came from an adult who received the AZD1222 COVID-19 vaccine.

This clone has only one observation. The rearrangement links TRBV15 to TRBJ2-7, with D unclear. CDR1 and CDR2 (germline): LNHNV, YYDKDF (reference sequence). CDR3 length: 13 amino acids. V dropped 1 base and J dropped 3 bases, with 7 bases sitting between them. Here the CDR3 reads CATSRVSSYEQYF. In nucleotides, the CDR3 is TGTGCCACCAGCAGAGTTAGCAGCTACGAGCAGTACTTC.

The V and J genes are TRBV3-1 (or the pseudogene TRBV3-2) and TRBJ2-6, with D possibly being TRBD2 (5 bases). CDR1 is LGHDT and CDR2 is YNNKEL in the germline V gene (reference sequence). This CDR3 is built from 15 residues. With 3 bases removed from V and 1 base from J, the gap between germline ends came to 7 bases. In DNA, the CDR3 is TGTGCCAGCAGCCAGAGAGGGTCTGGGGCCAACGTCCTGACTTTC. It yields the protein CASSQRGSGANVLTF.

In nucleotides, the CDR3 is TGTGCCAGCAGTTGGGGACAGGGAGGCGTGAACACTGAAGCTTTCTTT. Its protein is CASSWGQGGVNTEAFF. The chain is built from TRBV28 and TRBJ1-1; 9 bases match TRBD1. Per germline, CDR1 MDHEN and CDR2 SYDVKM. This CDR3 has 16 amino acids. V was pared by 4 bases and J by 0 bases, with 6 bases of the junction left unmatched. The full variable domain, in which reference TRBV28 and TRBJ1-1 provide the parts outside the CDR3, is DVKVTQSSRYLVKRTGEKVFLECVQDMDHENMFWYRQDPGLGLRLIYFSYDVKMKEKGDIPEGYSVSREKKERFSLILESASTNQTSMYLCASSWGQGGVNTEAFFGQGTRLTVV.

J is TRBJ2-7 and V is TRBV5-5; D possibly corresponds to TRBD2 (5 bases). The CDR3 contains 13 residues. Germline V gene lookup returns CDR1 SGHKS and CDR2 YYEKEE (reference sequence). The V end lost 4 bases, the J end lost 0 bases, and 8 bases lay between the germline ends. The chain's CDR3 is CASSRTASYEQYF. For the CDR3, the DNA is TGTGCCAGCAGCCGGACTGCCTCCTACGAGCAGTACTTC.

CDR3 residues: CASSDFAGVDEQYF. CDR3 DNA sequence: TGTGCCAGCAGTGACTTCGCAGGGGTCGACGAGCAGTACTTC. The chain joins TRBV2 to TRBJ2-7, with D possibly matching TRBD1 (6 bases). This CDR3 has 14 amino acids. Germline CDR1 SNHLY, CDR2 FYNNEI. The V end was cut by 3 bases, the J end by 5 bases, with 14 bases between.

The chain has TRBV11-2 and TRBJ2-7, with 8 bases aligning to TRBD2. Germline V lookup: CDR1 SGHAT, CDR2 FQNNGV. With V trimmed by 1 base and J by 2 bases, 4 bases remained unmatched. The CDR3 has 15 amino acids. Here the CDR3 reads CASSLVAGGTYEQYF. In nucleotides, the CDR3 is TGTGCCAGCAGCTTAGTGGCGGGGGGAACCTACGAGCAGTACTTC.

The CDR3 DNA reads as TGCGCCAGCAGCTTGAAGAGGGGCTCCTACAATGAGCAGTTCTTC. Protein: CASSLKRGSYNEQFF. This rearrangement joins TRBV5-1 to TRBJ2-1; D is perhaps TRBD1 or TRBD2 (5 bases each). V lost 1 base and J lost 0, with 8 bases in between. Germline CDR1 is SGHRS and CDR2 is YFSETQ. The CDR3 is 15 residues long.

V usage is TRBV19 and J usage is TRBJ1-1, with D perhaps TRBD1 (5 bases). V shed 7 bases and J shed 0 bases, with 12 bases lying between them. The CDR3 has 14 residues. Germline lookup yields CDR1 LNHDA and CDR2 SQIVND (reference sequence). CDR3 sequence (DNA): TGTGCCAGTAAACCCGACAGTATGAACACTGAAGCTTTCTTT. This gives the protein CASKPDSMNTEAFF. Based on the CDR3 plus reference TRBV19 and TRBJ1-1, the full variable domain is DGGITQSPKYLFRKEGQNVTLSCEQNLNHDAMYWYRQDPGQGLRLIYYSQIVNDFQKGDIAEGYSVSREKKESFPLTVTSAQKNPTAFYLCASKPDSMNTEAFFGQGTRLTVV.

The V call is TRBV7-2, the J call TRBJ1-5; no definite D call. CDR1 SGHTA and CDR2 FQGNSA come from the germline V gene. The CDR3 spans 14 residues. The V and J ends lost 5 bases and 3 bases respectively, with 11 bases between them. CDR3 nucleotides: TGTGCCAGCAGCCAAACAGACCACAATCAGCCCCAGCATTTT. Protein: CASSQTDHNQPQHF.